Each of the 13 T cell receptor beta chains below was sequenced from the same sample in a study of T-cell memory formation after mild COVID-19. TCRdb reprocessed the 5' RACE reads via MiXCR and lists one record per CDR3 protein. The sample comprises hundreds of thousands of distinct CDR3 sequences, more than 15% of which are singletons, and 12% rests with the top ten. The sequenced material came from PBMCs or a T cell subset sorted from them (not recorded which). Source of these receptors: an adult woman who had mild COVID-19 (a few samples of this study predate the infection). Cell type and time point are not known.

The J gene is TRBJ2-7, the V gene TRBV24-1; no clear D. Trimming cost V 2 bases and J 5 bases, with 9 bases left between them. Germline-derived CDR1 and CDR2 are KGHDR and SFDVKD. The CDR3 extends over 13 amino acids. The CDR3 loop is CATSDYRGNEQYF. CDR3 DNA sequence: TGTGCCACCAGTGATTATCGAGGAAACGAGCAGTACTTC.

This clonotype was recorded at least ten times. The rearrangement uses TRBV5-8 and TRBJ2-7; D is undetermined. This CDR3 is 12 amino acids long. CDR1 and CDR2 from the germline V gene are SGHTS and YDEGEE. V lost 1 base and J lost 2, with 4 bases in between. The CDR3 is CASSLLPYEQYF. Here the CDR3 DNA reads TGTGCCAGCAGCTTGCTCCCCTACGAGCAGTACTTC.

The chain employs TRBV29-1 and TRBJ1-2; the match to TRBD1 covers 8 bases. V gave up 4 bases and J gave up 4 bases; unmatched junction bases: 11. The CDR3 is 15 amino acids. Germline V gene sequence: CDR1 SQVTM, CDR2 ANQGSEA. The DNA for the CDR3 is TGCAGCGTTGGGGGTGCAGGGGGCAGAGGCTATGGCTACACCTTC. This translates into CSVGGAGGRGYGYTF.

The gene calls are TRBV9 and TRBJ2-2; no clear D gene. The CDR3 runs 14 residues. CDR1 and CDR2 from the germline V gene are SGDLS and YYNGEE. V was trimmed by 1 base and J by 5 bases, leaving 9 bases between them. CDR3 DNA sequence: TGTGCCAGCAGCGTAATGACGGAAACCGGGGAGCTGTTTTTT. Translated: CASSVMTETGELFF.

Many counts were recorded for this clonotype. The chain links TRBV5-1 to TRBJ1-4, with D perhaps matching TRBD1 (6 bases). V was clipped by 5 bases and J by 1 base, with 9 bases between them. The CDR3 has 14 amino acids. Looked up from germline, CDR1 is SGHRS and CDR2 is YFSETQ. This CDR3 is CASRPTGTNEKLFF. CDR3 coding DNA: TGCGCCAGCAGGCCGACAGGAACTAATGAAAAACTGTTTTTT.

This clonotype was found a few times. The CDR3 coding sequence is TGTGCCAGCAGCCCAACCGACAGGGGGGTCGACAATGAGCAGTTCTTC. Translation: CASSPTDRGVDNEQFF. The chain recombines TRBV5-5 with TRBJ2-1; 9 bases line up with TRBD1. The CDR3 is 16 residues long. The V gene's germline CDR1 is SGHKS and CDR2 YYEKEE (reference sequence). Unmatched junction bases numbered 10, after V lost 4 bases and J lost 5 bases. The full variable domain, rest sourced from reference TRBV5-5 and TRBJ2-1, is DAGVTQSPTHLIKTRGQQVTLRCSPISGHKSVSWYQQVLGQGPQFIFQYYEKEERGRGNFPDRFSARQFPNYSSELNVNALLLGDSALYLCASSPTDRGVDNEQFFGPGTRLTVL.

This clonotype was seen more than once but under ten times. The chain links TRBV24-1 to TRBJ1-2; D is unresolved. Germline V lookup: CDR1 KGHDR, CDR2 SFDVKD. The V and J ends lost 1 base and 7 bases respectively, with 9 bases between them. The length of the CDR3 is 13 residues. CDR3 amino acids: CATSDLGDRGYTF. For the CDR3, the DNA is TGTGCCACCAGTGATTTAGGCGACCGTGGCTACACCTTC.

The chain uses TRBV27 and TRBJ2-7; possibly TRBD2 for D (5 bases). Germline CDR1 reads MNHEY; CDR2 reads SMNVEV (reference sequence). Between the trimmed V and J ends, which lost 0 bases and 3 bases, there was a span of 12 bases. This CDR3 is 15 amino acids long. CDR3 in amino acids: CASSLSNGVFYEQYF. In DNA, the CDR3 is TGTGCCAGCAGTTTATCAAACGGGGTATTCTACGAGCAGTACTTC.

This clonotype has more than one count but fewer than ten. The J gene is TRBJ2-1, the V gene TRBV18; TRBD2 matches at 10 bases. The germline V gene has CDR1 KGHSH and CDR2 LQKENI. V trimming: 1 base; J trimming: 6 bases; junction bases outside the gene matches: 9. CDR3 size: 17 residues. CDR3 nucleotides: TGTGCCAGCTCACCACGGTCTAGCGGGAGTAAGGGCAATGAGCAGTTCTTC. Residues: CASSPRSSGSKGNEQFF.

This clonotype has only a few counts. This chain links TRBV29-1 with TRBJ2-7; tentatively, D is TRBD1 (6 bases). The germline V gene has CDR1 SQVTM and CDR2 ANQGSEA. The CDR3 sequence is 13 residues long. V lost 6 bases to trimming and J lost 0 bases, with 12 bases between them. The CDR3 protein is CSVGPTGSYEQYF. For the CDR3, the DNA is TGCAGCGTCGGGCCGACAGGCTCCTACGAGCAGTACTTC.

In its sample, this clonotype was seen a few times. This rearrangement joins TRBV29-1 to TRBJ2-3; 8 nucleotides align to TRBD1. Looked up from germline, CDR1 is SQVTM and CDR2 is ANQGSEA. Trimming at V came to 7 bases and at J to 4 bases, leaving 4 bases not matched to a gene. This CDR3 has 12 amino acids. The CDR3 sequence: CSGVRGPDTQYF. The CDR3 bases are TGCAGCGGGGTCAGGGGGCCAGATACGCAGTATTTT.

This clonotype has a count of ten or more. The J gene is TRBJ2-7, the V gene TRBV14, with 7 positions matching TRBD2. Germline CDR1 and CDR2: SGHDN and FVKESK. There are 17 residues in the CDR3. V was pared by 0 bases and J by 6 bases, with 14 bases of the junction left unmatched. The CDR3 sequence: CASSQDLLAGARPEQYF. The CDR3 region has the DNA TGTGCCAGCAGCCAAGACCTGCTGGCGGGAGCTAGGCCCGAGCAGTACTTC.

The gene calls are TRBV2 and TRBJ1-4; 8 positions match TRBD1. Germline CDR1 SNHLY, CDR2 FYNNEI. The CDR3 covers 18 residues. The V and J ends lost 6 bases and 0 bases, in that order; junction bases with no gene match: 12. The CDR3: CASSAGTGRFATNEKLFF. CDR3 bases: TGTGCCAGCAGCGCCGGGACAGGTCGTTTCGCAACTAATGAAAAACTGTTTTTT.